These 28 T cell receptor beta chains were all obtained from the same sample, sequenced in a study of PD-1 blockade in classical Hodgkin lymphoma. The patients all showed relapse after autologous stem cell transplantation, while their brentuximab vedotin exposure varied. The protocol was immunoSEQ multiplex PCR, while the TCRdb copy is restricted to in-frame clones and leaves out a portion. The sample shows over 80,000 clones, 92% of them seen only once. The sample in question was peripheral blood mononuclear cells (PBMCs), obtained at baseline. The receptors come from a human donor with classical Hodgkin lymphoma.

The genes are TRBV19 and TRBJ2-5; D unresolved. Trimming removed 3 bases at V and 1 base at J, with 12 bases between. Germline-derived CDR1 and CDR2 are LNHDA and SQIVND (reference sequence). The CDR3 sequence is 15 residues long. The CDR3 sequence: CASSILSATQETQYF. The CDR3 DNA sequence: TGTGCCAGTAGTATCTTGTCAGCAACCCAAGAGACCCAGTACTTC.

The chain recombines TRBV5-6 with TRBJ1-2; 9 bases agree with TRBD1. CDR3 length: 15 residues. Germline V gives CDR1 SGHDT, CDR2 YYEEEE. V lost 4 bases to trimming and J lost 5 bases; unmatched junction nucleotides: 9. The CDR3 bases are TGTGCCAGCAGCCCAACGACAGGGGGGGTTTATGGCTACACCTTC. It is translated as CASSPTTGGVYGYTF.

CDR3 DNA: TGTGCCAGTAGTCCAGACAGGGCTCGCGTCTATGGCTACACCTTC. Its translation is CASSPDRARVYGYTF. V gene TRBV19 combines with J gene TRBJ1-2, with 7 bases aligning to TRBD1. This CDR3 is 15 amino acids long. Losses at the gene ends were 5 bases for V and 4 bases for J; bases not matched to a gene: 10. The germline gives CDR1 LNHDA, CDR2 SQIVND (reference sequence).

This clone was observed a handful of times. The V gene is TRBV28, the J gene TRBJ1-1; no firm D call. This CDR3 spans 13 amino acids. Germline lookup yields CDR1 MDHEN and CDR2 SYDVKM. V gave up 3 bases and J gave up 1 base, with 6 bases separating them. The CDR3 protein is CASSFLKNTEAFF. DNA of the CDR3: TGTGCCAGCAGTTTCCTGAAGAACACTGAAGCTTTCTTT.

Written as DNA, the CDR3 is TGTGCCAGCAGCTTAGATTACATCGGGGAGACCCAGTACTTC. It is translated as CASSLDYIGETQYF. J is TRBJ2-5 and V is TRBV11-2; D remains unclear. This CDR3 contains 14 residues. V lost 0 bases and J lost 5, with 10 bases in between. CDR1 and CDR2 (germline): SGHAT, FQNNGV.

The chain links TRBV7-2 to TRBJ1-5; the match to TRBD1 covers 7 bases. V lost 2 bases to trimming and J lost 6 bases; unmatched junction nucleotides: 13. The CDR3 sequence is 17 residues long. Germline V gives CDR1 SGHTA, CDR2 FQGNSA. For the CDR3, the DNA is TGTGCCAGCAGCTTAAGGGGGAACAGGGGCCGGGGTCAGCCCCAGCATTTT. Its protein product is CASSLRGNRGRGQPQHF.

The chain has TRBV6-6 and TRBJ1-4; 7 nucleotides align to TRBD1. The CDR3 sequence is 14 residues long. Germline V gives CDR1 MNHNY, CDR2 SVGAGI (reference sequence). V shed 5 bases, J shed 7 bases, and the junction held 7 bases outside the gene matches. For the CDR3, the DNA is TGTGCCAGCAGTGCCCGGGACAGAACTGAAAAACTGTTTTTT. It translates to CASSARDRTEKLFF.

V gene TRBV15 combines with J gene TRBJ2-7; 12 bases line up with TRBD1. The trim removed 0 bases at V and 6 bases at J, leaving 6 bases unmatched. Germline V gene sequence: CDR1 LNHNV, CDR2 YYDKDF (reference sequence). This CDR3 region has 16 residues. Here the CDR3 reads CATSRDSGTGGFEQYF. CDR3 DNA sequence: TGTGCCACCAGCAGAGATTCCGGGACAGGGGGCTTCGAGCAGTACTTC.

The V and J genes are TRBV6-5 and TRBJ2-1; D uncertain. The CDR3 covers 14 residues. Trimming pared 0 bases from V and 7 bases from J, leaving 10 bases between. The germline gives CDR1 MNHEY, CDR2 SVGAGI. This chain's CDR3 is CASSYSGYQNEQFF. CDR3 coding DNA: TGTGCCAGCAGTTACTCGGGCTACCAGAATGAGCAGTTCTTC.

The count of this clone is one. J is TRBJ1-5 and V is TRBV28, with a possible D match to TRBD1 (5 bases). The germline V gene has CDR1 MDHEN and CDR2 SYDVKM. V lost 6 bases, J lost 6 bases, and 18 bases lay in between. The CDR3 covers 15 residues. In nucleotides, the CDR3 is TGTGCCAGCAGGACCGGGGACGTCCGGGTTCAGCCCCAGCATTTT. Residues: CASRTGDVRVQPQHF.

This chain links TRBV19 with TRBJ2-7, with D possibly TRBD2 on 5 matching bases. Germline lookup yields CDR1 LNHDA and CDR2 SQIVND (reference sequence). The V gene lost 5 bases and the J gene lost 2 bases, with 16 bases spanning the gap. This CDR3 has 15 amino acids. The CDR3 DNA reads TGTGCCAGTAGTTCGCCCGCGGGCCCTACCTACGAGCAGTACTTC. It codes for CASSSPAGPTYEQYF.

This sequence joins TRBV2 and TRBJ2-3; D call uncertain. Per the germline V gene, CDR1 is SNHLY and CDR2 is FYNNEI. Between the trimmed V and J ends, which lost 2 bases and 6 bases, there was a span of 9 bases. The CDR3 spans 13 residues. CDR3 DNA: TGTGCCAGCAGTGAATCCCGGCCCGATACGCAGTATTTT. This encodes CASSESRPDTQYF.

This sequence joins TRBV4-1 and TRBJ1-5, with TRBD1 as a possible D gene (5 bases). Germline lookup yields CDR1 MGHRA and CDR2 YSYEKL. Trimming removed 4 bases from V and 3 bases from J, with 13 bases in between. The CDR3 loop spans 15 amino acids. The CDR3 is CASSPRDSSNQPQHF. In DNA form, the CDR3 reads TGCGCCAGCAGCCCGCGTGACAGTTCCAATCAGCCCCAGCATTTT.

The CDR3 nucleotides read TGTGCCAGCAGCTTAGCTACAGGGGGTGAAAAACTGTTTTTT. It encodes CASSLATGGEKLFF. The chain uses TRBV7-9 and TRBJ1-4; 8 positions agree with TRBD1. Germline CDR1 SEHNR, CDR2 FQNEAQ (reference sequence). There are 14 residues in the CDR3. The V gene end was trimmed by 0 bases and the J gene end by 7 bases; junction bases not matched to a gene: 1. The whole variable domain, filled in from reference TRBV7-9 and TRBJ1-4, reads DTGVSQNPRHKITKRGQNVTFRCDPISEHNRLYWYRQTLGQGPEFLTYFQNEAQLEKSRLLSDRFSAERPKGSFSTLEIQRTEQGDSAMYLCASSLATGGEKLFFGSGTQLSVL.

Only a few counts were recorded for this clone. The J gene is TRBJ2-3, the V gene TRBV9, with D perhaps TRBD2 (5 bases). CDR3 length: 15 residues. Germline loops: CDR1 SGDLS, CDR2 YYNGEE. Between the trimmed V and J ends, which lost 0 bases and 0 bases, there was a span of 8 bases. In DNA form, the CDR3 reads TGTGCCAGCAGCGTAGGAGGGAGAAGCACAGATACGCAGTATTTT. Its protein is CASSVGGRSTDTQYF.

The rearrangement links TRBV6-5 to TRBJ2-6; unclear D gene. Per germline, CDR1 MNHEY and CDR2 SVGAGI. CDR3 length: 13 amino acids. Trimming stripped 6 bases from V and 2 bases from J, with 5 bases between. The CDR3 DNA is TGTGCCAGCAGGGCGACTGGGGCCAACGTCCTGACTTTC. Encoded protein: CASRATGANVLTF.

This rearrangement joins TRBV27 to TRBJ2-7; D remains unclear. There are 12 residues in the CDR3. Germline V CDR1 and CDR2: MNHEY, SMNVEV (reference sequence). The V gene lost 4 bases and the J gene lost 5 bases, with 9 bases spanning the gap. CDR3 protein: CASSSLLNEQYF. CDR3 bases: TGTGCCAGCAGTTCCCTCCTGAACGAGCAGTACTTC.

The genes are TRBV5-1 and TRBJ2-3; D is ambiguous. The CDR3 contains 15 residues. The V gene's germline CDR1 is SGHRS and CDR2 YFSETQ. V was clipped by 0 bases and J by 6 bases, with 14 bases between them. The CDR3 bases are TGCGCCAGCAGCTTGGCGCAGCGACACGAGGATACGCAGTATTTT. Translated, it gives CASSLAQRHEDTQYF. Based on the CDR3 plus reference TRBV5-1 and TRBJ2-3, the full variable domain is KAGVTQTPRYLIKTRGQQVTLSCSPISGHRSVSWYQQTPGQGLQFLFEYFSETQRNKGNFPGRFSGRQFSNSRSEMNVSTLELGDSALYLCASSLAQRHEDTQYFGPGTRLTVL.

The rearrangement joins TRBV6-5 to TRBJ1-1; TRBD1 is a possible D gene (5 bases). Between the trimmed V and J ends, which lost 4 bases and 6 bases, there was a span of 18 bases. CDR1 and CDR2 (germline): MNHEY, SVGAGI. The CDR3 is 15 residues long. The CDR3 region is CASSSTGTQGAEAFF. The CDR3 DNA reads TGTGCCAGCAGTTCCACCGGGACCCAAGGGGCTGAAGCTTTCTTT.

The rearrangement uses TRBV10-3 and TRBJ2-5; D unresolved. The CDR3 covers 11 residues. V was pared by 4 bases and J by 4 bases, with 4 bases between. Germline CDR1 is ENHRY and CDR2 is SYGVKD. This CDR3 is CAISAGETQYF. The DNA for the CDR3 is TGTGCCATCAGTGCTGGAGAGACCCAGTACTTC.

This clone came up once. The V gene is TRBV9, the J gene TRBJ2-5; D uncertain. Trimming took off 0 bases at V and 13 bases at J, with 16 bases between the two ends. CDR1 and CDR2 from the germline V gene are SGDLS and YYNGEE. The length of the CDR3 is 13 residues. The CDR3 protein is CASSVVSGPPWYF. CDR3 DNA: TGTGCCAGCAGCGTAGTGTCCGGACCGCCGTGGTACTTC.

CDR3 nucleotides: TGTGCCAGCAGAGCCAGGACAGAGCCTCAGGGCTACACCTTC. Translation gives CASRARTEPQGYTF. The gene calls are TRBV6-1 and TRBJ1-2, with a weak D call TRBD1 (6 bases). V gave up 6 bases and J gave up 8 bases, with 19 bases separating them. CDR1 and CDR2 (germline): MNHNS, SASEGT. This CDR3 has 14 residues.

CDR3 sequence (DNA): TGTGCCAGCAGTTACTTTGGGACAGAGAACACTGAAGCTTTCTTT. Its translation: CASSYFGTENTEAFF. The chain links TRBV6-5 to TRBJ1-1, with 7 bases fitting TRBD1. The length of the CDR3 is 15 residues. The germline V gene encodes CDR1 MNHEY and CDR2 SVGAGI. The trim removed 1 base at V and 1 base at J, leaving 3 bases unmatched.

V and J are TRBV4-1 and TRBJ2-7, with TRBD2 matching 7 bases. Germline V gene sequence: CDR1 MGHRA, CDR2 YSYEKL. Trimming at V came to 0 bases and at J to 1 base, leaving 9 bases not matched to a gene. This CDR3 is built from 17 residues. DNA of the CDR3: TGCGCCAGCAGCCAAGATCTGGGGAGGGATCAATCCTACGAGCAGTACTTC. Translated: CASSQDLGRDQSYEQYF.

The V gene is TRBV5-1, the J gene TRBJ1-1, with 10 nucleotides matching TRBD1. CDR3 size: 16 residues. Germline V gene data show CDR1 as SGHRS and CDR2 as YFSETQ. J gave up 5 bases and V 0 bases, and 7 bases lay outside the gene matches. CDR3: CASSLGPGQGYTEAFF. The CDR3 nucleotides read TGCGCCAGCAGCTTGGGGCCGGGACAGGGGTATACTGAAGCTTTCTTT.

The chain joins TRBV7-2 to TRBJ1-5, with 7 bases lining up with TRBD1. The V gene's germline CDR1 is SGHTA and CDR2 FQGNSA. Unmatched junction bases numbered 12, after V lost 5 bases and J lost 8 bases. The CDR3 length is 15 residues. CDR3 protein: CASSQGDRPGKPQHF. CDR3 in DNA: TGTGCCAGCAGCCAGGGGGACAGACCGGGAAAGCCCCAGCATTTT.

V and J are TRBV28 and TRBJ2-3; D is possibly TRBD1 or TRBD2 (6 bases each). The CDR3 runs to 15 residues. Trimming stripped 5 bases from V and 1 base from J, with 13 bases between. Germline V lookup: CDR1 MDHEN, CDR2 SYDVKM. CDR3 nucleotide sequence: TGTGCCAGCAGTCCAGACAGGAGGGGCACAGATACGCAGTATTTT. Its translation is CASSPDRRGTDTQYF.

The chain recombines TRBV7-3 with TRBJ2-7; 7 bases are shared with TRBD1. J gave up 1 base and V 1 base, and 7 bases lay outside the gene matches. The length of the CDR3 is 16 residues. CDR1 SGHTA and CDR2 FQGTGA come from the germline V gene. DNA for the CDR3: TGTGCCAGCAGCTTAAGGGGCAGGGGGTCTTCCTACGAGCAGTACTTC. Amino acid sequence: CASSLRGRGSSYEQYF.